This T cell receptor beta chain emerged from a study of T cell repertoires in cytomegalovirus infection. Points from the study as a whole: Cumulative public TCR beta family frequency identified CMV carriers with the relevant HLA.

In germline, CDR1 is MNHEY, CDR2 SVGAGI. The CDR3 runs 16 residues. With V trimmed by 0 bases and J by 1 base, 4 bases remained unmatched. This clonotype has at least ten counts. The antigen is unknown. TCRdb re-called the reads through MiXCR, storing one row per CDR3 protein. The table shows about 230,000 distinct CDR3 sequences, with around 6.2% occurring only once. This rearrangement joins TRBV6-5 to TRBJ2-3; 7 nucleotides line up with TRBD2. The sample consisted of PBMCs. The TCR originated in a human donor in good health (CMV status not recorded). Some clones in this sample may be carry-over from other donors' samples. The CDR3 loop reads CASSYSAGEGTDTQYF. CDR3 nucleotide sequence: TGTGCCAGCAGTTACTCGGCGGGGGAGGGCACAGATACGCAGTATTTT.